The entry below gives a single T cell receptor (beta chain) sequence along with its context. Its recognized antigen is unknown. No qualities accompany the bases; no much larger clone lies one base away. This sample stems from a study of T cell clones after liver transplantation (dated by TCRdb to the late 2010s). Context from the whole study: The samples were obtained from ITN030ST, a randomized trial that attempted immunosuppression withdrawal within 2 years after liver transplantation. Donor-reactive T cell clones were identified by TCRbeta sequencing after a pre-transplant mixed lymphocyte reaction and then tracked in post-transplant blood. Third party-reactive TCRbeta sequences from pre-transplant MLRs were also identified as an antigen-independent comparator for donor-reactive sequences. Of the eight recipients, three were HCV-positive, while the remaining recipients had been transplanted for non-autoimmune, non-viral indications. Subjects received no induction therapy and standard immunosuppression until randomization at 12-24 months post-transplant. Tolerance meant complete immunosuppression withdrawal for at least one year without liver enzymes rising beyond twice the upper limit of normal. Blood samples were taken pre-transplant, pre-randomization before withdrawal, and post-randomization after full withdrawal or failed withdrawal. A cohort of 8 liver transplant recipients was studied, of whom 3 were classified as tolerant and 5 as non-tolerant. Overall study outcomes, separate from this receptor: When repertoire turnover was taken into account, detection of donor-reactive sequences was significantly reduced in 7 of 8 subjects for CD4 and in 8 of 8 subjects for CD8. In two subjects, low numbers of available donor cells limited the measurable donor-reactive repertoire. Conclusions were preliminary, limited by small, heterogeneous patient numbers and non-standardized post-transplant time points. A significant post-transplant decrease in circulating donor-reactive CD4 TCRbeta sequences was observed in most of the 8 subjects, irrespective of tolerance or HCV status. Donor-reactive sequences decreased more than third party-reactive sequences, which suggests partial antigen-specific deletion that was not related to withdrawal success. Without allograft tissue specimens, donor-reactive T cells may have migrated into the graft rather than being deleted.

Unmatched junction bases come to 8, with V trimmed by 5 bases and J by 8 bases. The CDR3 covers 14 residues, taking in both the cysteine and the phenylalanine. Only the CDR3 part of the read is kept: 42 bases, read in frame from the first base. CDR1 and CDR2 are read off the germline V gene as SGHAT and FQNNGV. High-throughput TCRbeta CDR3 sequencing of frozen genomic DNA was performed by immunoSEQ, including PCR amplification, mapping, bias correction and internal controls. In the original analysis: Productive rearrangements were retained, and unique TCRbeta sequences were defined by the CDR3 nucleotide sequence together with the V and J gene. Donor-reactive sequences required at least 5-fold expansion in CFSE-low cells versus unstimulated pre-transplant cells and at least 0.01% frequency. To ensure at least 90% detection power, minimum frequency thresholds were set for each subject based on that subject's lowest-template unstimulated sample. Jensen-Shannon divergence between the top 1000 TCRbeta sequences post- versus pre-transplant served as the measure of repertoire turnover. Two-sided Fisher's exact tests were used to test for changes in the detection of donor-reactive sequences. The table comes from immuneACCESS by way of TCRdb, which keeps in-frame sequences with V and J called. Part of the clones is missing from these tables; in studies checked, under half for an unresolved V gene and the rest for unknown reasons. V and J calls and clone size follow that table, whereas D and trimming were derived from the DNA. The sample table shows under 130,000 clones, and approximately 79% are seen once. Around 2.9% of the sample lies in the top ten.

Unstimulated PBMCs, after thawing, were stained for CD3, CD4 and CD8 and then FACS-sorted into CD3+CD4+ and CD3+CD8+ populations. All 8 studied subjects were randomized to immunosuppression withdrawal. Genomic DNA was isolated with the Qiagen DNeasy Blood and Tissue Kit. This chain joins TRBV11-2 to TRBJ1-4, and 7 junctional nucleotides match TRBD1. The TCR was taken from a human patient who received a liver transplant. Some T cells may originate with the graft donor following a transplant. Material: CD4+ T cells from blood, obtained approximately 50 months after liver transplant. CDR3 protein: CASSTGQSGEKLFF. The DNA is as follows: TGTGCCAGCAGCACGGGACAGTCGGGAGAAAAACTGTTTTTT.